A selection of T cell receptor beta chains follows, all from one sample in a study of control samples from healthy donors and cancer patients. Clones were read by immunoSEQ multiplex PCR, and TCRdb kept only the in-frame ones, dropping some. The sample consists of about 160,000 clones, about 90% of them appearing once. Sequenced input: blood. These receptors were collected from a man aged 30 to 39 in good health. The CDR3 runs from the conserved cysteine through the conserved F or W. The D gene is left open where the match is weak. Size values are once, few and many counts, or a class for expanded clones, and some rows have none.

J gene: TRBJ1-4
D gene: NA
clone size: NA
V gene: TRBV7-9
CDR3 DNA: TGTGCCAGCAGCTTAGGAGGAGAAAAACTGTTTTTT
CDR3 protein: CASSLGGEKLFF

J gene: TRBJ1-2
D gene: NA
clone size: NA
V gene: TRBV7-2
CDR3 DNA: TGTGCCAGCAGCTTAGCGCGCGGCTACACCTTC
CDR3 protein: CASSLARGYTF

J gene: TRBJ2-2
D gene: NA
clone size: once
V gene: TRBV9
CDR3 DNA: TGTGCCAGCAGCTTCGGGACCGGGGAGCTGTTTTTT
CDR3 protein: CASSFGTGELFF

J gene: TRBJ2-5
D gene: NA
clone size: once
V gene: TRBV5-1
CDR3 DNA: TGCGCCAGCAGCTTGCGACTCCCTCAAGAGACCCAGTACTTC
CDR3 protein: CASSLRLPQETQYF

J gene: TRBJ1-4
D gene: TRBD1
clone size: NA
V gene: TRBV5-6
CDR3 DNA: TGTGCCAGCAGCCAACAGACAGGGCAGGAAAAACTGTTTTTT
CDR3 protein: CASSQQTGQEKLFF

J gene: TRBJ1-5
D gene: NA
clone size: NA
V gene: TRBV6-2/TRBV6-3
CDR3 DNA: TGTGCCAGCAGTTACGATGGTGGAGGGTTTACAAGCAATCAGCCCCAGCATTTT
CDR3 protein: CASSYDGGGFTSNQPQHF

J gene: TRBJ2-7
D gene: TRBD1
clone size: NA
V gene: TRBV4-1
CDR3 DNA: TGCGCCAGCAGCGGAGAACAGGGGGTCTCCTACGAGCAGTACTTC
CDR3 protein: CASSGEQGVSYEQYF

J gene: TRBJ1-1
D gene: NA
clone size: NA
V gene: TRBV18
CDR3 DNA: TGTGCCAGCTCCCCTGGTCGAGTTGAAGCTTTCTTT
CDR3 protein: CASSPGRVEAFF

J gene: TRBJ2-7
D gene: TRBD1
clone size: once
V gene: TRBV7-3
CDR3 DNA: TGTGCCAGCAACTTGTTCCCCGGGGACAGGGGCTACGAGCAGTACTTC
CDR3 protein: CASNLFPGDRGYEQYF

J gene: TRBJ2-1
D gene: NA
clone size: NA
V gene: TRBV7-9
CDR3 DNA: TGTGCCAGCAGCTTACCGTTTGGACAGCGTTATCTCGATGAGCAGTTCTTC
CDR3 protein: CASSLPFGQRYLDEQFF

J gene: TRBJ1-5
D gene: NA
clone size: NA
V gene: TRBV6-9
CDR3 DNA: TGTGCCAGTCCGGGGGGCATTAGCAATCAGCCCCAGCATTTT
CDR3 protein: CASPGGISNQPQHF

J gene: TRBJ2-7
D gene: NA
clone size: NA
V gene: TRBV5-1
CDR3 DNA: TGCGCCAGCAGCTTGGAGGGCAATTACGAGCAGTACTTC
CDR3 protein: CASSLEGNYEQYF

J gene: TRBJ1-4
D gene: NA
clone size: once
V gene: TRBV4-2
CDR3 DNA: TGTGCCAGCAGCCAAGAAGGTGCAAGTTATGAAAAACTGTTTTTT
CDR3 protein: CASSQEGASYEKLFF

J gene: TRBJ1-5
D gene: NA
clone size: NA
V gene: TRBV27
CDR3 DNA: TGTGCCAGCAGCCCACAGGGATCCAATCAGCCCCAGCATTTT
CDR3 protein: CASSPQGSNQPQHF

J gene: TRBJ1-2
D gene: TRBD1
clone size: once
V gene: TRBV19
CDR3 DNA: TGTGCCAGTAGTACAAGGGACAGGATTTATGGCTACACCTTC
CDR3 protein: CASSTRDRIYGYTF

J gene: TRBJ1-6
D gene: TRBD1
clone size: NA
V gene: TRBV6-5
CDR3 DNA: TGTGCCAGCACCTGGACAGGGGGATCACCCCTCCACTTT
CDR3 protein: CASTWTGGSPLHF

J gene: TRBJ2-7
D gene: NA
clone size: NA
V gene: TRBV4-2
CDR3 DNA: TGTGCCAGCAGCCAAGAAAAGGGCGAGCAGTACTTC
CDR3 protein: CASSQEKGEQYF

J gene: TRBJ1-1
D gene: TRBD1
clone size: NA
V gene: TRBV12-3/TRBV12-4
CDR3 DNA: TGTGCCAGCAGCCCGGACAGGGCTAAAGCTTTCTTT
CDR3 protein: CASSPDRAKAFF

J gene: TRBJ1-5
D gene: NA
clone size: NA
V gene: TRBV28
CDR3 DNA: TGTGCCAGCAGTTTTAGACCCGGCCCCAATCAGCCCCAGCATTTT
CDR3 protein: CASSFRPGPNQPQHF

J gene: TRBJ1-4
D gene: NA
clone size: NA
V gene: TRBV27
CDR3 DNA: TGTGCCAGCAGTTCATGGGGCGGTGGTGAGGAAAAACTGTTTTTT
CDR3 protein: CASSSWGGGEEKLFF

J gene: TRBJ1-1
D gene: NA
clone size: NA
V gene: TRBV6-1
CDR3 DNA: TGTGCCAGCAGTGAGGGGCTACTAATGGGCGTCGCTTTCTTT
CDR3 protein: CASSEGLLMGVAFF

J gene: TRBJ1-1
D gene: NA
clone size: NA
V gene: TRBV6-2/TRBV6-3
CDR3 DNA: TGTGCCAGCAGTTCGGTGAACACTGAAGCTTTCTTT
CDR3 protein: CASSSVNTEAFF

J gene: TRBJ1-5
D gene: TRBD1
clone size: NA
V gene: TRBV27
CDR3 DNA: TGTGCCAGCAGTTCGACAGGGGGGATCAATCAGCCCCAGCATTTT
CDR3 protein: CASSSTGGINQPQHF

J gene: TRBJ1-6
D gene: NA
clone size: NA
V gene: TRBV15
CDR3 DNA: TGTGCCACCAGCAGAGATAGAACCGGGCCCTATTCACCCCTCCACTTT
CDR3 protein: CATSRDRTGPYSPLHF

J gene: TRBJ2-1
D gene: TRBD2
clone size: NA
V gene: TRBV28
CDR3 DNA: TGTGCCAGCAGCATGAGCGGGAGGGCGAGCAATGAGCAGTTCTTC
CDR3 protein: CASSMSGRASNEQFF

J gene: TRBJ1-6
D gene: NA
clone size: NA
V gene: TRBV27
CDR3 DNA: TGTGCCAGCAGAATAACAGGGAATCGATATAATTCACCCCTCCACTTT
CDR3 protein: CASRITGNRYNSPLHF

J gene: TRBJ1-2
D gene: NA
clone size: NA
V gene: TRBV4-2
CDR3 DNA: TGTGCCAGCAGCCAAAACAGGGAGTATAACTATGGCTACACCTTC
CDR3 protein: CASSQNREYNYGYTF

J gene: TRBJ2-7
D gene: NA
clone size: NA
V gene: TRBV5-6
CDR3 DNA: TGTGCCAGCAGCGGGAGGGGGGAGCAGTACTTC
CDR3 protein: CASSGRGEQYF